This TCR beta chain is drawn from a study of shared T cell receptors in the human thymus. The table came from immunoSEQ multiplex PCR; TCRdb's copy has only in-frame clones and leaves some out. The sample consists of approximately 730,000 clones, 70% to 90% of them appearing once. Germline CDR1 and CDR2: SGHVS and FQNEAQ. The CDR3 runs to 18 residues. The junction had 11 bases not matched to a gene; V was cut back by 2 bases and J by 0 bases. In addition, the sample was reused for a study of human thymus T cells. As that study records: Immunologically healthy infants in Finland undergoing congenital heart defect surgery were the donors. The study used thymus tissue resected during corrective heart surgery. Repertoires sampled from thymus and blood appeared biased in V and J gene usage. Related work showed strongly overlapping thymic repertoires across unrelated individuals.

The TCR was taken from a girl less than two years old with a congenital heart defect. The gene calls are TRBV7-8 and TRBJ1-2, with 8 bases aligning to TRBD1. Input material: thymocytes. The CDR3 DNA reads as TGTGCCAGCAGCTTAATCGGGACAGGCCTACGCACTAACTATGGCTACACCTTC. Translated: CASSLIGTGLRTNYGYTF.